The clone carrying this TCR beta chain was counted a single time. This record belongs to a study of blood T cell repertoires in COVID-19. V was pared by 6 bases and J by 4 bases, with 3 bases of the junction left unmatched. The CDR3 consists of 13 residues. Original handling: Reference gene primer amplification in the assay estimated nucleated cell counts. Repertoires were generated with immunoSEQ multiplex PCR, while TCRdb's copy carries only in-frame clones and drops some. V and J calls and clone size are given by that table; D and trimming were obtained from the DNA. Counted here are around 270,000 clones, around 89% occurring once; the ten biggest clones make up under 0.95%.

This TCR was recovered from a man aged 25 to 40 with acute or convalescent COVID-19. Sequenced sample: peripheral blood. This sequence joins TRBV12-3 or TRBV12-4 and TRBJ1-1; 9 positions match TRBD1. CDR3 DNA: TGTGCCAGCAGGCGGGGACAGGGCACTGAAGCTTTCTTT. Translated, it gives CASRRGQGTEAFF.